The clone carrying this T cell receptor (beta chain) was seen a handful of times. Repertoires were generated with immunoSEQ multiplex PCR, while TCRdb's copy carries only in-frame clones and drops some. The data show about 32,000 clones, around four fifths seen once. Germline V gene data show CDR1 as MGHRA and CDR2 as YSYEKL. V lost 0 bases and J lost 6, with 5 bases in between. The CDR3 has 12 residues. The source of the sample is a study of neoadjuvant anti-PD-1 for oral cavity cancer. Across the study: Patients without progression received a fourth nivolumab dose around day 43, then surgical resection on days 50-56.

The time point here: after neoadjuvant nivolumab, at surgical resection. The chain recombines TRBV4-1 with TRBJ1-1; D is undetermined. This TCR was recovered from a person aged 40 to 85 with oral cavity squamous cell carcinoma. This specimen consisted of PBMCs, obtained after nivolumab (anti-PD-1) treatment. The CDR3 loop is CASSQDLAEAFF. The CDR3 coding sequence is TGCGCCAGCAGCCAAGATTTGGCTGAAGCTTTCTTT.